This TCR beta chain is from a study of blood T cell repertoires in COVID-19. Overall study context: COVID-19 samples from acute and convalescent phases originated in the United States, Italy and Spain. Sample material is recorded as cDNA or gDNA derived from T cells, B-cell-depleted T cells, or PBMCs.

The V end lost 3 bases, the J end lost 6 bases, and 11 bases lay between the germline ends. The CDR3 is 13 amino acids. Germline loops: CDR1 SGHNT, CDR2 YENEEA. TCRdb's copy holds only in-frame clones and misses some; the assay was immunoSEQ multiplex PCR. The sample has roughly 500,000 clones, about 88% seen once; the top ten hold 0.7% to 1%. Sequenced: peripheral blood. The chain carries TRBV11-3 and TRBJ2-5; perhaps TRBD2 as D (6 bases). This TCR came from a man aged 18-30 years with COVID-19, enrolled during active disease. The CDR3 nucleotides are TGTGCCAGCAGCTTCGGCGGGAAGAAGACCCAGTACTTC. Protein product: CASSFGGKKTQYF.